Presented here are 20 T cell receptor beta chains from one specimen sequenced in a study of blood T cell repertoires in COVID-19. Using immunoSEQ multiplex PCR, the repertoire was profiled, and TCRdb retains in-frame clones only, with some absent. The sample has about 480,000 clones; over 75% are singletons. What was sequenced was PBMCs or T cells enriched from blood (not recorded which). These receptors were obtained from a woman between 40 and 55 years old who had recovered from COVID-19.

The chain employs TRBV6-6 and TRBJ1-2; D is possibly TRBD1 (6 bases). This CDR3 has 15 amino acids. Trimming shortened V by 2 bases and J by 10 bases, and 20 bases separated the two germline ends. Germline loops: CDR1 MNHNY, CDR2 SVGAGI (reference sequence). CDR3: CASSYTKDRPADYTF. The CDR3 DNA reads TGTGCCAGCAGTTACACGAAAGACAGGCCAGCGGACTACACCTTC.

J is TRBJ1-2 and V is TRBV12-3 or TRBV12-4; D call uncertain. V was shortened by 2 bases and J by 2 bases, with 6 bases between the two germline ends. This CDR3 spans 13 amino acids. CDR3 amino acids: CASSLRGNYGYTF. In DNA, the CDR3 is TGTGCCAGCAGTTTACGAGGGAACTATGGCTACACCTTC.

V is TRBV10-3 and J is TRBJ2-5, with D possibly being TRBD2 (7 bases). V was clipped by 6 bases and J by 0 bases, with 17 bases between them. Germline CDR1 reads ENHRY; CDR2 reads SYGVKD. CDR3 length equals 16 residues. The CDR3 reads CAISLAEGGHQETQYF. DNA of the CDR3: TGTGCCATCAGCCTAGCGGAGGGGGGCCACCAAGAGACCCAGTACTTC.

The chain couples TRBV29-1 to TRBJ2-7, with D perhaps matching TRBD2 (6 bases). The V and J ends lost 7 bases and 2 bases respectively, with 15 bases between them. Germline CDR1 SQVTM, CDR2 ANQGSEA. The CDR3 is 13 amino acids. The CDR3 spells CSAVGGEPYEQYF. The DNA of the CDR3 is TGCAGCGCGGTTGGCGGGGAGCCCTACGAGCAGTACTTC.

The chain has TRBV7-2 and TRBJ2-3; D is perhaps TRBD2 (6 bases). The CDR3 totals 15 residues. Trimming took off 3 bases at V and 8 bases at J, with 18 bases between the two ends. Germline CDR1 and CDR2: SGHTA and FQGNSA. For the CDR3, the DNA is TGTGCCAGCAGCTTTACCGGCGGGACCGGGGGTACGCAGTATTTT. Its protein product is CASSFTGGTGGTQYF.

CDR3 nucleotide sequence: TGCAGCGTTGAAGATCAGGGGATAGACAGCTATGGCTACACCTTC. Its protein is CSVEDQGIDSYGYTF. The chain joins TRBV29-1 to TRBJ1-2; a possible D gene is TRBD1 (6 bases). This CDR3 contains 15 residues. In germline, CDR1 is SQVTM, CDR2 ANQGSEA. V lost 0 bases and J lost 4, with 15 bases in between.

The chain uses TRBV7-9 and TRBJ1-5; D gene unclear. The V end lost 3 bases, the J end lost 3 bases, and 9 bases lay between the germline ends. The CDR3 length is 14 residues. The germline V gene has CDR1 SEHNR and CDR2 FQNEAQ (reference sequence). The CDR3 bases are TGTGCCAGCAGCTTTAACGGGATCAATCAGCCCCAGCATTTT. Its protein product is CASSFNGINQPQHF.

The rearrangement links TRBV27 to TRBJ2-5; 8 nucleotides match TRBD2. This CDR3 has 14 amino acids. CDR1 and CDR2 (germline): MNHEY, SMNVEV (reference sequence). After removal of 3 bases from V and 5 bases from J, the junction contained 5 bases not matched to a gene. The CDR3 DNA is TGTGCCAGCAGTTTCCGGGAGGGTTGGGAGACCCAGTACTTC. Its protein is CASSFREGWETQYF.

V and J are TRBV25-1 and TRBJ1-1; D perhaps matches TRBD1 (5 bases). V lost 7 bases to trimming and J lost 2 bases, with 14 bases between them. The CDR3 contains 14 residues. Germline V gene lookup returns CDR1 MGHDK and CDR2 SYGVNS. For the CDR3, the DNA is TGTGCCAGCATGGGTCTGGGGCCAAACACTGAAGCTTTCTTT. As protein: CASMGLGPNTEAFF.

V usage is TRBV7-8 and J usage is TRBJ2-5; TRBD2 matches at 16 bases. J lost 2 bases, V lost 1 base, and 7 bases had no gene match. The CDR3 spans 19 residues. Germline CDR1 is SGHVS and CDR2 is FQNEAQ. For the CDR3, the DNA is TGTGCCAGCAGCTTAGGGCCGGGACTAGCGGGAGGGGGGCAAGAGACCCAGTACTTC. Translated, it gives CASSLGPGLAGGGQETQYF. Filled out from reference TRBV7-8 and TRBJ2-5, the complete variable domain reads GAGVSQSPRYKVAKRGQDVALRCDPISGHVSLFWYQQALGQGPEFLTYFQNEAQLDKSGLPSDRFFAERPEGSVSTLKIQRTQQEDSAVYLCASSLGPGLAGGGQETQYFGPGTRLLVL.

The rearrangement joins TRBV6-5 to TRBJ2-3; maybe TRBD2 (6 bases). Per germline, CDR1 MNHEY and CDR2 SVGAGI. Trimming pared 4 bases from V and 2 bases from J, leaving 10 bases between. The CDR3 consists of 14 residues. This chain's CDR3 is CASSFGTFTDTQYF. The DNA of the CDR3 is TGTGCCAGCAGTTTTGGGACTTTCACAGATACGCAGTATTTT.

The chain recombines TRBV4-3 with TRBJ1-3; D not resolved. V lost 0 bases and J lost 3, with 12 bases in between. The CDR3 has 16 residues. Germline V lookup: CDR1 LGHNA, CDR2 YSLEER. The CDR3 protein is CASSQDTAGIGNTIYF. The CDR3 DNA is TGCGCCAGCAGCCAAGATACGGCAGGTATTGGAAACACCATATATTTT.

The chain combines TRBV6-5 with TRBJ2-2, with no clear D. CDR1 is MNHEY, CDR2 SVGAGI, per germline. With 5 bases removed from V and 0 bases from J, the gap between germline ends came to 7 bases. The CDR3 covers 14 residues. The CDR3, as DNA: TGTGCCAGCAGTCTGTCCCCGAACACCGGGGAGCTGTTTTTT. It encodes CASSLSPNTGELFF.

V gene TRBV9 combines with J gene TRBJ2-7, with 7 nucleotides matching TRBD2. This CDR3 spans 13 amino acids. Trimming took 0 bases from V and 5 from J; bases not matched to a gene: 2. From germline, CDR1 is SGDLS and CDR2 YYNGEE. The CDR3 DNA follows: TGTGCCAGCAGCGTAGCGGGGAGGGACGAGCAGTACTTC. Protein sequence: CASSVAGRDEQYF.

This chain joins TRBV19 and TRBJ1-1; 10 bases line up with TRBD1. The CDR3 is 13 amino acids. The germline CDR1 and CDR2 sequences are LNHDA and SQIVND (reference sequence). The J segment lost 5 bases and the V segment lost 7 bases, leaving 4 bases of the junction unmatched. Here the CDR3 reads CASTRTGGTEAFF. DNA of the CDR3: TGTGCCAGTACCAGGACAGGGGGGACTGAAGCTTTCTTT.

With respect to this clone: Distinct nucleotide sequences in the sample also encode this CDR3. The chain couples TRBV19 to TRBJ1-4; D possibly corresponds to TRBD1 (6 bases). Germline CDR1 and CDR2: LNHDA and SQIVND (reference sequence). Trimming stripped 6 bases from V and 10 bases from J, with 9 bases between. The CDR3 loop spans 11 amino acids. CDR3 in DNA: TGTGCCAGTAGCCTACAGGGAAAACTGTTTTTT. This translates into CASSLQGKLFF. Together with reference TRBV19 and TRBJ1-4, the CDR3 gives the full variable domain: DGGITQSPKYLFRKEGQNVTLSCEQNLNHDAMYWYRQDPGQGLRLIYYSQIVNDFQKGDIAEGYSVSREKKESFPLTVTSAQKNPTAFYLCASSLQGKLFFGSGTQLSVL.

The CDR3: CASSLPDRQNIQYF. The CDR3 nucleotides are TGCGCCAGCAGCCTGCCTGACAGGCAAAACATTCAGTACTTC. The chain is built from TRBV4-1 and TRBJ2-4, with D perhaps matching TRBD1 (6 bases). Trimming stripped 4 bases from V and 5 bases from J, with 12 bases between. Germline assignment: CDR1 MGHRA and CDR2 YSYEKL. CDR3 length: 14 amino acids.

This clone was seen more than once but under ten times. The chain employs TRBV20-1 and TRBJ2-2; D may be TRBD2 (5 bases). Germline CDR1 is DFQATT and CDR2 is SNEGSKA (reference sequence). The V end lost 3 bases, the J end lost 4 bases, and 12 bases lay between the germline ends. This CDR3 region has 14 residues. Here the CDR3 reads CSASFGEGTGELFF. CDR3 nucleotides: TGCAGTGCTAGTTTCGGGGAAGGCACCGGGGAGCTGTTTTTT.

The V call is TRBV7-2, the J call TRBJ1-3, with no clear D. The CDR3 is 15 amino acids. The V gene lost 1 base and the J gene lost 4 bases, with 11 bases spanning the gap. The germline V gene has CDR1 SGHTA and CDR2 FQGNSA. As DNA, the CDR3 is TGTGCCAGCAGCTTAGTTCCTAGTGGGGGAAACACCATATATTTT. Encoded protein: CASSLVPSGGNTIYF.

The chain has TRBV15 and TRBJ1-2; the match to TRBD1 covers 7 bases. The CDR3 totals 15 residues. Germline CDR1 and CDR2: LNHNV and YYDKDF (reference sequence). J lost 6 bases, V lost 1 base, and 8 bases had no gene match. CDR3 nucleotide sequence: TGTGCCACCAGCAGAGCTAGCCGGGACAGCGATGGCTACACCTTC. It is translated as CATSRASRDSDGYTF. Supplemented by reference TRBV15 and TRBJ1-2, the full variable domain reads DAMVIQNPRYQVTQFGKPVTLSCSQTLNHNVMYWYQQKSSQAPKLLFHYYDKDFNNEADTPDNFQSRRPNTSFCFLDIRSPGLGDTAMYLCATSRASRDSDGYTFGSGTRLTVV.